This T cell receptor (beta chain) was captured in a study of Graves' ophthalmopathy and Graves' hyperthyroidism (dated by TCRdb to between 2017 and 2018). For context, the study as a whole: Peripheral blood was collected at initial diagnosis, before any treatment. The study used TCR beta repertoire signatures to distinguish Graves' ophthalmopathy from Graves' hyperthyroidism and to predict progression to ophthalmopathy. In total, 120 to 150 blood samples were TCR-sequenced: 40 to 45 ophthalmopathy, about 75 hyperthyroidism and some 17 hyperthyroidism-to-ophthalmopathy patients. To explore V-J signatures that separate ophthalmopathy from hyperthyroidism, a discovery set of about a hundred patients was enrolled, consisting of about 41 with ophthalmopathy and approximately 60 with stable hyperthyroidism. An independent validation cohort comprised 18 hyperthyroidism patients and roughly 15 patients who later progressed from hyperthyroidism to ophthalmopathy. In six hyperthyroidism patients, T-cell repertoires of thyroid tissue and blood were compared. Following sampling, methimazole starting at 30 mg daily was administered to hyperthyroidism patients, and high-dose intravenous methylprednisolone was administered to ophthalmopathy patients.

Its CDR3 holds 14 amino acids, cysteine through phenylalanine. CDR3 DNA is the only sequence kept; it has 42 bases, read in frame from the first base. Reading the germline V gene (reference sequence) gives CDR1 DFQATT and CDR2 SNEGSKA. From V the trimming removes 5 bases and from J it removes 3 bases, while the gene matches leave 6 bases of the junction unaccounted for. Ophthalmopathy patients were characterized by moderately to severely active disease, a Clinical Activity Score of at least 3, a NOSPECS grade of at least 4, and a disease duration under 3 months. Patients were excluded if they had other autoimmune diseases, uncontrolled infections, pregnancy or lactation. Diagnosis relied on clinical symptoms, serum thyroxine, TRAb, thyroid ultrasound and orbital computed tomography. PBMCs were isolated from around 10 ml of fresh peripheral blood by Ficoll-Paque density gradient centrifugation. Trizol reagent was used to extract the total RNA, and its quality was then checked on an Agilent 2100 Bioanalyzer.

Worth noting for this clonotype: This receptor's antigen is unknown. No much larger clonotype is one base removed from it; base qualities were not supplied.

Results the study describes overall, beyond this receptor: Sample size was not predetermined statistically, and investigators were not blinded to group allocation. In validation, the model predicted ophthalmopathy progression with about 70% sensitivity and about 73% specificity; fewer than 15 predicted patients were CT-confirmed with GO in a median of roughly 6.8 months. Among expanded thyroid clonotypes with frequency above 0.001, most also showed up in blood, which suggests that blood repertoires may reflect the thyroid immune response. The 13-signature model separated ophthalmopathy from stable hyperthyroidism with over 85% sensitivity and around 84% specificity in cross-validation, and 80%/75% in the test set.

For repertoire sequencing, TCR beta CDR3 regions were amplified from RNA transcripts. The first round was an RT-PCR using HTBI primers with the Qiagen OneStep RT-PCR kit, and this first round was followed by a second-round multiplex PCR, then size selection and purification. Libraries were sequenced paired-end with 100 bp reads on an Illumina HiSeq2000. The authors' analysis ran thus. SOAPnuke was used to process the reads, removing any read that contained adapters or uncalled bases, had a mean Phred below 15, or lacked an exact match to the constant primer or identifier. High-quality paired reads were merged with COPE v1.2.5. Clonotypes were defined as unique nucleotide sequences and were aligned to IMGT TRB V, D and J references using MiTCR v1.1. The analysis was limited to V-J combinations with a frequency above 0.0001, which together covered approximately 99% of the repertoires. A TCR clonal expansion and chaos score per V-J combination was defined as the ratio of F50 clonal expansion to chaos observed in the TCRdist matrix. Features were reduced by Welch's t-statistics and random forest to some 13 V-J combinations, which fed a naive Bayes classifier. Thyroid-blood repertoire similarity was quantified with the Morisita-Horn index. TCRdb reworked the public reads: Q25 trimming with fastp, MiXCR clone assembly, productive beta chains retained. Every entry covers one CDR3 protein and lists the most common genes and DNA from its rows. These V and J calls derive from TCRdb rather than the authors' analysis. The sample profile shows 650,000 to 900,000 distinct CDR3 sequences; roughly 41% of them were found once. 40% to 45% of the sample lies in the top ten.

Material: peripheral blood. The chain links TRBV20-1 with TRBJ1-5; 8 central bases correspond to TRBD1. This receptor was obtained from an adult man with Graves' ophthalmopathy. The DNA sequence is TGCAGTGCTGATGACAGGGGTGACAATCAGCCCCAGCATTTT. This is translated as CSADDRGDNQPQHF.